Following are 25 T cell receptor beta chains from one sample sequenced in a study of graft-versus-host responses after intestinal transplantation. Antigen specificity for these receptors is unknown. Generated by immunoSEQ multiplex PCR, the TCRdb table keeps only in-frame clones and is missing some. The data contain about 47,000 clones, approximately 95% of them singletons. Sequenced here: unstimulated CD8+ T cells sorted from spleen or lymph node cells, sampled before transplant. The receptor set was obtained from a human donor who was the organ donor for an intestinal transplant.

The CDR3 DNA follows: TGTGCCAGCAGCTTGGGAGGGTTCCAAGAGACCCAGTACTTC. Protein sequence: CASSLGGFQETQYF. The chain employs TRBV5-6 and TRBJ2-5, with D tentatively TRBD2 (5 bases). The length of the CDR3 is 14 residues. With 0 bases removed from V and 1 base from J, the gap between germline ends came to 7 bases. The germline CDR1 and CDR2 sequences are SGHDT and YYEEEE.

The genes are TRBV10-3 and TRBJ1-1, with 7 bases lining up with TRBD1. The CDR3 is made up of 12 amino acids. Trimming cost V 10 bases and J 6 bases; bases outside gene matches: 8. CDR1 and CDR2 (germline): ENHRY, SYGVKD. CDR3 residues: CATTGQAPEAFF. DNA for the CDR3: TGTGCCACCACCGGACAGGCACCTGAAGCTTTCTTT.

This chain joins TRBV11-3 and TRBJ1-5; D is unclear. Germline V lookup: CDR1 SGHNT, CDR2 YENEEA. Trimming shortened V by 5 bases and J by 2 bases, and 16 bases separated the two germline ends. This CDR3 has 16 residues. In nucleotides, the CDR3 is TGTGCCAGCAGCCCGAACTGGGGAAGCGGCAATCAGCCCCAGCATTTT. Translating gives CASSPNWGSGNQPQHF. The whole variable domain, remainder taken from reference TRBV11-3 and TRBJ1-5, is EAGVVQSPRYKIIEKKQPVAFWCNPISGHNTLYWYLQNLGQGPELLIRYENEEAVDDSQLPKDRFSAERLKGVDSTLKIQPAELGDSAVYLCASSPNWGSGNQPQHFGDGTRLSIL.

The chain couples TRBV2 to TRBJ2-3, with 9 positions matching TRBD1. Germline V gene data show CDR1 as SNHLY and CDR2 as FYNNEI. V dropped 4 bases and J dropped 6; count of bases not matched to a gene: 8. The CDR3 is 15 residues long. The CDR3 region is CASSGGGQGRDTQYF. As DNA, the CDR3 is TGTGCCAGCAGTGGGGGGGGACAGGGAAGGGATACGCAGTATTTT.

This chain connects TRBV27 to TRBJ2-1, with D possibly TRBD1 on 5 matching bases. CDR1 and CDR2 from the germline V gene are MNHEY and SMNVEV (reference sequence). V was cut by 6 bases and J by 0 bases, with 12 bases left in between. This CDR3 has 15 residues. This CDR3 reads CASRKQDSSYNEQFF. The CDR3 DNA sequence: TGTGCCAGCAGGAAACAGGATAGCTCCTACAATGAGCAGTTCTTC.

The chain uses TRBV9 and TRBJ2-2; possibly TRBD2 for D (6 bases). The germline V gene encodes CDR1 SGDLS and CDR2 YYNGEE. The CDR3 loop spans 14 amino acids. Trimming removed 0 bases at V and 4 bases at J, with 7 bases between. CDR3: CASSVGGGTGELFF. The CDR3 bases are TGTGCCAGCAGCGTAGGGGGAGGCACCGGGGAGCTGTTTTTT.

The chain recombines TRBV2 with TRBJ1-1, with D perhaps matching TRBD1 (5 bases). The germline CDR1 and CDR2 sequences are SNHLY and FYNNEI. This CDR3 comprises 13 residues. The CDR3 loop is CSRTGGTGAEAFF. CDR3 bases: TGTAGTCGAACGGGGGGTACGGGCGCTGAAGCTTTCTTT.

This chain's CDR3 is CASRTGMSEAFF. In nucleotides, the CDR3 is TGCGCCAGCAGGACAGGGATGAGTGAAGCTTTCTTT. The V gene is TRBV10-2, the J gene TRBJ1-1; 7 positions agree with TRBD1. V was clipped by 6 bases and J by 7 bases; unmatched bases: 5. From germline, CDR1 is WSHSY and CDR2 SAAADI. The CDR3 is 12 residues long.

This chain uses TRBV9 with TRBJ2-7, with D maybe TRBD1 (5 bases). The CDR3 spans 13 residues. Trimming shortened V by 4 bases and J by 1 base, and 9 bases separated the two germline ends. Germline loops: CDR1 SGDLS, CDR2 YYNGEE. CDR3 sequence reads: CASSPTGSYEQYF. The CDR3 DNA sequence: TGTGCCAGCAGCCCCACAGGTTCCTACGAGCAGTACTTC.

This sequence joins TRBV5-1 and TRBJ2-7; perhaps D is TRBD1 or TRBD2 (5 bases each). V lost 4 bases to trimming and J lost 4 bases, with 12 bases between them. CDR1 and CDR2 (germline): SGHRS, YFSETQ. There are 13 residues in the CDR3. The CDR3 here is CASSVGAGYEQYF. The CDR3 coding sequence is TGCGCCAGCAGCGTTGGGGCGGGTTACGAGCAGTACTTC.

The chain recombines TRBV6-4 with TRBJ2-7; 12 nucleotides match TRBD2. In germline, CDR1 is MRHNA, CDR2 SNTAGT. This CDR3 spans 15 amino acids. V dropped 7 bases and J dropped 0; count of bases not matched to a gene: 4. The CDR3, as DNA: TGTGCCAGCACAGGACTAGCGGGGCTCTCCTACGAGCAGTACTTC. It encodes CASTGLAGLSYEQYF.

V and J are TRBV5-5 and TRBJ1-5; 10 nucleotides line up with TRBD1. The CDR3 has 16 amino acids. V lost 1 base and J lost 2; bases outside the gene matches: 3. Germline V gene data show CDR1 as SGHKS and CDR2 as YYEKEE (reference sequence). The CDR3 region has the DNA TGTGCCAGCAGCTTGCTAGGGACAGGGGGCAATCAGCCCCAGCATTTT. Translation gives CASSLLGTGGNQPQHF.

CDR3 sequence: CASSSPREGADEKLFF. The CDR3 DNA reads TGTGCCAGCAGCTCCCCTCGGGAGGGGGCGGATGAAAAACTGTTTTTT. The rearrangement joins TRBV28 to TRBJ1-4, with 7 bases lining up with TRBD1. With 6 bases clipped from V and 6 bases from J, the junction kept 13 bases outside the gene matches. The CDR3 covers 16 residues. Per germline, CDR1 MDHEN and CDR2 SYDVKM.

This chain connects TRBV10-3 to TRBJ2-5, with unresolved D. The assigned J gene may be wrong: the sequence end matches TRBJ2-7 better. In germline, CDR1 is ENHRY, CDR2 SYGVKD. This CDR3 spans 14 amino acids. DNA of the CDR3: TGTGCCATCAGGACTGAAGACACCGTCTACGAGCAGTACTTC. Its protein is CAIRTEDTVYEQYF.

This chain links TRBV4-1 with TRBJ1-2; D remains ambiguous. Germline lookup yields CDR1 MGHRA and CDR2 YSYEKL. The V gene lost 2 bases and the J gene lost 2 bases, with 9 bases spanning the gap. The CDR3 spans 14 residues. CDR3 sequence (DNA): TGCGCCAGCAGCCAATCAATAACCAACTATGGCTACACCTTC. Amino acid sequence: CASSQSITNYGYTF.

Note on this clone: Germline is not matched at one junction end, which may reflect a read error. This chain links TRBV25-1 with TRBJ2-7; D unresolved. The length of the CDR3 is 14 residues. CDR1 is MGHDK and CDR2 is SYGVNS in the germline V gene. The CDR3 region is CSSSEYKGTYEQYF. CDR3 DNA: TGTTCCAGCAGTGAATATAAGGGAACCTACGAGCAGTACTTC.

The rearrangement joins TRBV6-5 to TRBJ2-5; D is unresolved. The CDR3 is 14 residues long. V dropped 2 bases and J dropped 0 bases, with 7 bases sitting between them. The germline V gene has CDR1 MNHEY and CDR2 SVGAGI. As DNA, the CDR3 is TGTGCCAGCAGTTACCCGGCAGACCAAGAGACCCAGTACTTC. It codes for CASSYPADQETQYF.

Points on this clone: Other DNA sequences within the sample encode an identical CDR3. The chain joins TRBV7-6 to TRBJ2-3; no clear D gene. This CDR3 region has 13 residues. V gave up 2 bases and J gave up 1 base, with 4 bases separating them. CDR1 is SGHVS, CDR2 FNYEAQ, per germline. Here the CDR3 DNA reads TGTGCCAGCAGCTTACTAGGCACAGATACGCAGTATTTT. Its translation: CASSLLGTDTQYF.

This clone has only one observation. V gene TRBV27 combines with J gene TRBJ2-7, with unresolved D. With 0 bases removed from V and 0 bases from J, the gap between germline ends came to 9 bases. Looked up from germline, CDR1 is MNHEY and CDR2 is SMNVEV (reference sequence). The CDR3 consists of 15 residues. CDR3 nucleotide sequence: TGTGCCAGCAGTTTATCGACTGGACGCTCCTACGAGCAGTACTTC. Translation gives CASSLSTGRSYEQYF.

This chain links TRBV6-5 with TRBJ1-1; possible D gene TRBD1, 6 bases. This CDR3 is 15 amino acids long. Looked up from germline, CDR1 is MNHEY and CDR2 is SVGAGI. The V and J ends lost 5 bases and 1 base respectively, with 14 bases between them. CDR3 DNA: TGTGCCAGCAGTAAGTTCCCGGGACAGAACACTGAAGCTTTCTTT. Translating gives CASSKFPGQNTEAFF.

The V call is TRBV4-1, the J call TRBJ2-7; TRBD2 aligns across 7 bases. With 3 bases clipped from V and 0 bases from J, the junction kept 11 bases outside the gene matches. This CDR3 has 17 residues. Germline V lookup: CDR1 MGHRA, CDR2 YSYEKL. As DNA, the CDR3 is TGCGCCAGCAGCCATAAGAACCAGCGGGGAAGCTCCTACGAGCAGTACTTC. Translated, it gives CASSHKNQRGSSYEQYF.

The chain uses TRBV29-1 and TRBJ2-3, with D perhaps being TRBD1 or TRBD2 (5 bases each). CDR1 SQVTM and CDR2 ANQGSEA come from the germline V gene. The CDR3 covers 17 residues. V dropped 5 bases and J dropped 2 bases, with 23 bases sitting between them. The CDR3 DNA reads as TGCAGCGTTCGGCGGGTACTGGGGGAATTGGACACAGATACGCAGTATTTT. Its protein product is CSVRRVLGELDTDTQYF.

This clone has just a few counts. The V and J genes are TRBV6-1 and TRBJ2-7; a weak D match, TRBD1 (5 bases). CDR1 MNHNS and CDR2 SASEGT come from the germline V gene. Trimming removed 2 bases at V and 6 bases at J, with 11 bases between. There are 13 residues in the CDR3. Written as DNA, the CDR3 is TGTGCCAGCAGTGAATTAGGGGTCCTCGAGCAGTACTTC. Its translation is CASSELGVLEQYF.

The rearrangement links TRBV27 to TRBJ1-5, with 7 positions matching TRBD1. Germline CDR1 and CDR2: MNHEY and SMNVEV (reference sequence). The CDR3 length is 14 residues. Trimming cost V 5 bases and J 3 bases; bases outside gene matches: 4. The DNA of the CDR3 is TGTGCCAGCAGTCCCGGGACAGTCAATCAGCCCCAGCATTTT. This translates into CASSPGTVNQPQHF.

This clone was detected only once. The chain couples TRBV30 to TRBJ2-1, with a possible D match to TRBD2 (6 bases). V was clipped by 4 bases and J by 0 bases, with 13 bases between them. The CDR3 runs to 15 residues. Looked up from germline, CDR1 is GTSNPN and CDR2 is SVGIG (reference sequence). CDR3 loop: CAWNPGLPSYNEQFF. The CDR3 nucleotides read TGTGCCTGGAATCCGGGACTCCCCTCCTACAATGAGCAGTTCTTC.